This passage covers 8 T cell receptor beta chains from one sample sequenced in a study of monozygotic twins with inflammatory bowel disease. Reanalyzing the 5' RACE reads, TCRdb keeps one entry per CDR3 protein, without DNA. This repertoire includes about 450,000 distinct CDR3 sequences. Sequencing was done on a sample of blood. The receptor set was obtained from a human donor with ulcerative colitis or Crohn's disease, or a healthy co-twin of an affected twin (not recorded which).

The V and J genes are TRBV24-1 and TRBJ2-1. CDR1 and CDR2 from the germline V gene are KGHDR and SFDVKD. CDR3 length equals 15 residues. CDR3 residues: CATSERTLWDNEQFF.

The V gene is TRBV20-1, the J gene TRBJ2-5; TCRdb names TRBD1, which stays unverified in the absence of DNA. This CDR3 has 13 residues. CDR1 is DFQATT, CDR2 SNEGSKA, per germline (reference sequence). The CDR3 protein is CSAILPLLETQYF.

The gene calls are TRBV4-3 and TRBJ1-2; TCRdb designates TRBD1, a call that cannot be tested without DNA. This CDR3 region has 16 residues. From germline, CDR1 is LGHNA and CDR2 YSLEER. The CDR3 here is CASSHGTVPENYGYTF.

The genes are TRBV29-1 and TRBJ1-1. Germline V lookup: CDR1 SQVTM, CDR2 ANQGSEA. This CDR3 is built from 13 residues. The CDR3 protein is CSVVRVLNTEAFF.

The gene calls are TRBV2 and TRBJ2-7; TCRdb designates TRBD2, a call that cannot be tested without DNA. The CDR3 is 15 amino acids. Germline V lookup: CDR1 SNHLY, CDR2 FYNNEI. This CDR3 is CASSGRLAGNYEQYF.

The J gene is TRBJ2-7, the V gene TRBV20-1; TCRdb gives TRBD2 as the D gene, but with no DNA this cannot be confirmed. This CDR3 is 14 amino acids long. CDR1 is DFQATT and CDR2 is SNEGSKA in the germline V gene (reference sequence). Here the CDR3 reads CSAPPPATNYEQYF.

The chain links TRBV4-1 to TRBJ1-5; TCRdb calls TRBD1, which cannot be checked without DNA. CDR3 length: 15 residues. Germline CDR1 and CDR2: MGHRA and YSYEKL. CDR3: CASSQGTVANQPQHF.

CDR3 sequence reads: CASSLRGGRMVHAGELFF. The chain uses TRBV7-3 and TRBJ2-2; TCRdb calls TRBD2, which cannot be checked without DNA. Germline V gives CDR1 SGHTA, CDR2 FQGTGA. This CDR3 region has 18 residues.